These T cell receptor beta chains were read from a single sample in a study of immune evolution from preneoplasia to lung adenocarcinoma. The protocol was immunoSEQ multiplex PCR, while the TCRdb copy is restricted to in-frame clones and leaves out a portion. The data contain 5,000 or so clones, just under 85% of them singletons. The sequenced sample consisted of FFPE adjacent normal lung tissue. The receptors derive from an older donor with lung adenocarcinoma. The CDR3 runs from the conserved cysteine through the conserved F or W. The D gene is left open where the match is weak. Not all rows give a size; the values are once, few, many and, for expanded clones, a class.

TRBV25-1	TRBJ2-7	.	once	CASRETERNEQYF	TGTGCCAGCAGGGAAACGGAGAGGAACGAGCAGTACTTC
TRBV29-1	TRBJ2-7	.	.	CSVANLRSSEQYF	TGCAGCGTCGCCAATTTAAGGTCTAGCGAGCAGTACTTC
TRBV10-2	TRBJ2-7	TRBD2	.	CASIVGGGDLYEQYF	TGCGCCAGCATCGTGGGGGGAGGGGATCTCTACGAGCAGTACTTC
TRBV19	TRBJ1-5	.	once	CASSTRGMDQPQHF	TGTGCCAGTAGCACCAGGGGAATGGATCAGCCCCAGCATTTT
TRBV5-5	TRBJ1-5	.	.	CASSLALQSQPQHF	TGTGCCAGCAGCTTGGCCCTCCAATCGCAGCCCCAGCATTTT
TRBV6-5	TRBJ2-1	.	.	CASRRQGEQFF	TGTGCCAGCAGAAGGCAGGGTGAGCAGTTCTTC
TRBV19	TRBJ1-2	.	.	CASSMGANYGYTF	TGTGCCAGTAGTATGGGGGCTAACTATGGCTACACCTTC
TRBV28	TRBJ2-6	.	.	CASSLVKLSGANVLTF	TGTGCCAGCAGTTTAGTCAAGTTGTCTGGGGCCAACGTCCTGACTTTC
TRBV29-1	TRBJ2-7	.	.	CSVRGNSYEQYF	TGCAGCGTGAGAGGGAATTCCTACGAGCAGTACTTC
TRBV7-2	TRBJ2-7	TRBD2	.	CASSMGLAGVNEQYF	TGTGCCAGCAGCATGGGACTAGCGGGTGTCAACGAGCAGTACTTC
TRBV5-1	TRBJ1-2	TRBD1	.	CASSFQDRDGYTF	TGCGCCAGCAGCTTCCAAGACAGGGACGGCTACACCTTC
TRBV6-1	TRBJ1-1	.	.	CASSSGVPNTEAFF	TGTGCCAGCAGTTCAGGGGTCCCGAACACTGAAGCTTTCTTT
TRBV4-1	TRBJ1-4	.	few	CASRQRNEKLFF	TGCGCCAGCAGACAGAGAAATGAAAAACTGTTTTTT
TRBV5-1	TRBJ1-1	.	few	CASSFGWDTEAFF	TGCGCCAGCAGCTTCGGGTGGGACACTGAAGCTTTCTTT
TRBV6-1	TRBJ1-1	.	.	CASTLRAGWDTEAFF	TGTGCCAGCACCCTACGGGCAGGGTGGGACACTGAAGCTTTCTTT
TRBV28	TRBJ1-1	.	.	CASSTSTHTEAFF	TGTGCCAGCAGTACATCGACGCACACTGAAGCTTTCTTT
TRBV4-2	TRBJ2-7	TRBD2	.	CASSQEIAGPYEQYF	TGTGCCAGCAGCCAAGAAATAGCGGGCCCCTACGAGCAGTACTTC
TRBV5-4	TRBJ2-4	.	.	CASSRPRDNKNIQYF	TGTGCCAGCAGCCGACCCAGGGACAACAAAAACATTCAGTACTTC
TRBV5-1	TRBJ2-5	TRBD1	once	CASSLVGQPQETQYF	TGCGCCAGCAGCTTGGTGGGACAGCCTCAAGAGACCCAGTACTTC
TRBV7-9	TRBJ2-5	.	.	CASSLSSGAGSPQETQYF	TGTGCCAGCAGCCTCTCCTCTGGAGCAGGGAGCCCCCAAGAGACCCAGTACTTC
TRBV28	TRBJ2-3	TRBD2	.	CASSVSSGRATDTQYF	TGTGCCAGCAGTGTATCTAGCGGGAGGGCCACAGATACGCAGTATTTT
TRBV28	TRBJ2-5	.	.	CASSLGAEETQYF	TGTGCCAGCAGTTTGGGGGCCGAGGAGACCCAGTACTTC
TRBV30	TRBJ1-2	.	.	CAWRGRDYGYTF	TGTGCCTGGAGGGGGCGGGACTATGGCTACACCTTC
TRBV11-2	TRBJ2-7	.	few	CASSPRAMDYEQYF	TGTGCCAGCAGCCCTAGGGCAATGGACTACGAGCAGTACTTC
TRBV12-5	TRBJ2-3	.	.	CASGLGGGLLTDTQYF	TGTGCTAGTGGTTTGGGGGGAGGACTACTCACAGATACGCAGTATTTT
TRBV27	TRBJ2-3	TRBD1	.	CASSTRGRTDTQYF	TGTGCCAGCAGTACCAGGGGGCGGACAGATACGCAGTATTTT
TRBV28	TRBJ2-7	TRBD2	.	CASKGGVGSYEQYF	TGTGCCAGCAAGGGAGGGGTCGGTTCCTACGAGCAGTACTTC
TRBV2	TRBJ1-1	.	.	CASIWSGQNTEAFF	TGTGCCAGCATTTGGTCAGGCCAGAACACTGAAGCTTTCTTT
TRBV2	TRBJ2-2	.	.	CASAVLRGSGTGELFF	TGTGCCAGCGCGGTCCTCAGAGGAAGTGGCACCGGGGAGCTGTTTTTT
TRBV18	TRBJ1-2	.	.	CASSPPGQPGGYTF	TGTGCCAGCTCACCTCCAGGACAGCCTGGTGGCTACACCTTC
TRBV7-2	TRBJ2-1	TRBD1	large	CASSSGPTGRGRYNEQFF	TGTGCCAGCAGCTCGGGGCCCACGGGCAGGGGGCGATACAATGAGCAGTTCTTC
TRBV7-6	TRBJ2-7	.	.	CASSQDPFYEQYF	TGTGCCAGCAGCCAGGACCCATTCTACGAGCAGTACTTC
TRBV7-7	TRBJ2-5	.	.	CASSHGLGETQYF	TGTGCTAGCAGCCACGGATTGGGAGAGACCCAGTACTTC
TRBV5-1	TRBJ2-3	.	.	CASSLVDPTDTQYF	TGCGCCAGCAGCTTGGTGGACCCCACAGATACGCAGTATTTT
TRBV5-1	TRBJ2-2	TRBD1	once	CASSLGQGFTGELFF	TGCGCCAGCAGCTTGGGACAGGGCTTCACCGGGGAGCTGTTTTTT
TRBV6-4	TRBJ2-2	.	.	CASRRTTNTGELFF	TGTGCCAGCCGGCGGACGACGAACACCGGGGAGCTGTTTTTT
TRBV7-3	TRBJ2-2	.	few	CASSLEGGTGELFF	TGTGCCAGCAGTCTCGAGGGAGGCACCGGGGAGCTGTTTTTT
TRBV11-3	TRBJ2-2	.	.	CASSPWGAGELFF	TGTGCCAGCAGCCCTTGGGGGGCTGGGGAGCTGTTTTTT
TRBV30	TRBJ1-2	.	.	CAWSVEDRNNGYTF	TGTGCCTGGAGTGTAGAGGACAGAAACAATGGCTACACCTTC
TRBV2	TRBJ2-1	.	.	CASRGADHEQFF	TGTGCCAGCAGGGGGGCCGACCATGAGCAGTTCTTC
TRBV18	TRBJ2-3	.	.	CASSPPSTDTQYF	TGTGCCAGCTCACCGCCTAGCACAGATACGCAGTATTTT
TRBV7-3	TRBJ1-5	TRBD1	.	CASSTPRDRGSNQPQHF	TGTGCCAGCAGCACACCCCGGGACAGGGGAAGCAATCAGCCCCAGCATTTT
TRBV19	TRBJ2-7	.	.	CASSRRADSSDEQYF	TGTGCCAGTAGTAGAAGAGCCGACAGTTCAGACGAGCAGTACTTC
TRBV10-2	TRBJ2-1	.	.	CASRSADSYNEQFF	TGCGCCAGCCGGAGCGCGGACTCCTACAATGAGCAGTTCTTC
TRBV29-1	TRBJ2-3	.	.	CSVEVPGTDTQYF	TGCAGCGTTGAAGTGCCAGGCACAGATACGCAGTATTTT
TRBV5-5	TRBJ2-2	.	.	CASSLWVPVRELFF	TGTGCCAGCAGCTTGTGGGTTCCCGTCCGGGAGCTGTTTTTT
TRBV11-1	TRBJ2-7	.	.	CASSPRGDFGSYEQYF	TGTGCCAGCAGCCCCAGGGGGGATTTCGGGTCCTACGAGCAGTACTTC
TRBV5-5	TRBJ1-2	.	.	CASSIGRTNYGYTF	TGTGCCAGCAGCATCGGGAGAACTAACTATGGCTACACCTTC
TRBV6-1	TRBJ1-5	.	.	CASIFQVGQPQHF	TGTGCCAGCATATTCCAGGTGGGGCAGCCCCAGCATTTT
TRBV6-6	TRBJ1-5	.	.	CASSSADGGQPQHF	TGTGCCAGCAGCAGCGCAGATGGAGGTCAGCCCCAGCATTTT
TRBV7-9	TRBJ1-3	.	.	CASSYPGAGNTIYF	TGTGCCAGCAGCTATCCAGGCGCTGGAAACACCATATATTTT
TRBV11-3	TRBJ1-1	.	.	CASSTGANTEAFF	TGTGCCAGCAGCACGGGGGCGAACACTGAAGCTTTCTTT
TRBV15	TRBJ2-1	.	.	CATSSPGSQFFINEQFF	TGTGCCACCAGCAGCCCGGGCAGCCAATTCTTCATCAATGAGCAGTTCTTC
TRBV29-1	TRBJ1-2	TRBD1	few	CSVGQGGMSYTF	TGCAGCGTTGGTCAGGGGGGCATGAGCTACACCTTC